This T cell receptor beta chain was found in a study of blood T cell repertoires in COVID-19. In the study's own analysis: Amplified reference gene primers provided the basis for estimating nucleated cell counts. The assay was immunoSEQ multiplex PCR, and TCRdb's table has in-frame clones only and misses some. That table furnishes V, J and clone size, whereas the DNA furnished D and trimming. This repertoire shows some 180,000 clones, about four fifths found once; its top ten account for approximately 7.3%. CDR3 length: 14 amino acids. CDR1 and CDR2 (germline): SGHRS, YFSETQ. The ends were cut back, 0 bases at V and 2 bases at J, with 9 bases in the middle.

Sequences were obtained from peripheral blood. The chain carries TRBV5-1 and TRBJ2-7; D might be TRBD1 (6 bases). This receptor was obtained from a human donor in a cohort sampled during active COVID-19. Here the CDR3 DNA reads TGCGCCAGCAGCTTGGGACAGGAAACCTACGAGCAGTACTTC. Protein product: CASSLGQETYEQYF.